The rows below give T cell receptor beta chains drawn from one sample of a study of blood T cell repertoires in COVID-19. The protocol was immunoSEQ multiplex PCR, while the TCRdb copy is restricted to in-frame clones and leaves out a portion. The repertoire consists of about 50,000 clones, with approximately 78% occurring once and the leading ten covering about 5%. What was sequenced was PBMCs or T cells enriched from blood (not recorded which). These receptors were collected from a woman aged 45-59 years with acute COVID-19. Each CDR3 is given with its conserved first and last residue. D genes are given only for firm matches. For some rows the clone size is stated as once, few or many, or as a class when expanded; others skip it.

cdr3_nt cdr3_aa j_call clone_size d_call v_call
TGCAGCGTTGAATGGGGGGGGGTTGATGGAGCTTTCTTT CSVEWGGVDGAFF TRBJ1-1 - - TRBV29-1
TGTGCCAGCAGTTCGTATAGACAGGGCCCTAATGAAAAACTGTTTTTT CASSSYRQGPNEKLFF TRBJ1-4 few TRBD1 TRBV28
TGTGCCTGGGGGCTTCCGGGGGTTCGCTCCTACGAGCAGTACTTC CAWGLPGVRSYEQYF TRBJ2-7 - - TRBV30
TGTGCCAGCAGCAGGGGCCGAAGGAACACTGAAGCTTTCTTT CASSRGRRNTEAFF TRBJ1-1 - - TRBV11-2
TGCGCCAGCAGCTTGGAGGGCAGGGCAGAGACCCAGTACTTC CASSLEGRAETQYF TRBJ2-5 - - TRBV5-1
TGTGCCAGCAGCTTAGGCCTGAGGGCCACAATGAACACTGAAGCTTTCTTT CASSLGLRATMNTEAFF TRBJ1-1 - - TRBV13
TGTGCCAGCAGCTTAGGAGGCGTGCGGGGGGGGATCTCCTACAATGAGCAGTTCTTC CASSLGGVRGGISYNEQFF TRBJ2-1 - TRBD2 TRBV7-8
TGTGCCACCAGCTTTAGCGGGGGGGATTACAATGAGCAGTTCTTC CATSFSGGDYNEQFF TRBJ2-1 few TRBD2 TRBV15
TGTGCCAGCAGTTTATCCCCCCTAGTGAGCGGCTACACCTTC CASSLSPLVSGYTF TRBJ1-2 - - TRBV27
TGTGCCAGCAGTGAAGCACAGGACTCTGGAAACACCATATATTTT CASSEAQDSGNTIYF TRBJ1-3 few - TRBV6-1
TGTGCCAGCAGCGCAGGCCAGGGGTATCAGCCCCAGCATTTT CASSAGQGYQPQHF TRBJ1-5 - - TRBV7-2
TGTGCCAGCAGTGTGGACAGGGGTAGAGCAGATACGCAGTATTTT CASSVDRGRADTQYF TRBJ2-3 - TRBD1 TRBV2
TGTGCCAGCAGGGGCCTTGCTAACTATGGCTACACCTTC CASRGLANYGYTF TRBJ1-2 few - TRBV2
TGTGCCAGCAGCCCCCAGGGAGGGAGGACTGAAGCTTTCTTT CASSPQGGRTEAFF TRBJ1-1 once - TRBV7-2
TGTGCCAGCAACCCAGGGGGACGGAATCAGCCCCAGCATTTT CASNPGGRNQPQHF TRBJ1-5 once TRBD1 TRBV2
TGTGCCAGCAGCTTAACGGACACCTATAATTCACCCCTCCACTTT CASSLTDTYNSPLHF TRBJ1-6 - - TRBV7-9
TGTGCCAGCAGCAAACAGGGTGTGGACAATCAGCCCCAGCATTTT CASSKQGVDNQPQHF TRBJ1-5 - - TRBV2
TGTGCCAGCTCACCACCGACAGGCTATGGCTACACCTTC CASSPPTGYGYTF TRBJ1-2 once - TRBV18
TGTGCCAGTAGTGCTACCGGGACAGTTAATGAAAAACTGTTTTTT CASSATGTVNEKLFF TRBJ1-4 - TRBD1 TRBV19
TGTGCCAGCGAGGGCGGGGGGAGGACAGATACGCAGTATTTT CASEGGGRTDTQYF TRBJ2-3 - TRBD2 TRBV2
TGTGCCAGCAGCCAAGTAGGGCACAGGGGGCCCACCGGGGAGCTGTTTTTT CASSQVGHRGPTGELFF TRBJ2-2 - TRBD1 TRBV3-1/TRBV3-2
TGTGCCAGCAGCTCGATTGAGGATTTAATATCCCTCCACTTT CASSSIEDLISLHF TRBJ1-6 - - TRBV5-4
TGTGCCAGCAGTTACGCGAAGACAGGGTACACTGAAGCTTTCTTT CASSYAKTGYTEAFF TRBJ1-1 once TRBD1 TRBV6-5
TGTGCCAGCAGCGTTGGACAGTACGAGCAGTACTTC CASSVGQYEQYF TRBJ2-7 - - TRBV2
TGTGCCAGCAGCTTAACTCATAACGACGGGACAGTGTCACGCGGCTACACCTTC CASSLTHNDGTVSRGYTF TRBJ1-2 - TRBD1 TRBV7-3
TGTGCCAGCAGTTTAGAGGGGGCCTTCCTCCACTTT CASSLEGAFLHF TRBJ1-6 - TRBD1 TRBV12-3/TRBV12-4